A selection of T cell receptor beta chains follows, all from one sample in a study of regulatory T cells in long-lasting Graves disease. Each CDR3 protein is one row after TCRdb ran MiXCR on the multiplex PCR reads. This repertoire shows roughly 400,000 distinct CDR3 sequences, 15% found once; its top ten account for about 8.3%. The data were also submitted as part of a second study, on T cells in Graves' hyperthyroidism and ophthalmopathy.

The material sequenced was peripheral blood mononuclear cells (PBMCs), taken at new diagnosis, from a patient treated with antithyroid drugs. The receptors here all came from a middle-aged woman with Graves disease. CDR3s include the opening cysteine and the closing phenylalanine or tryptophan. D genes are given only for firm matches. Clone size is not always given. Where it is, it says once, few, many or a class for expanded clones.

D gene,J gene,V gene,clone size,CDR3 protein,CDR3 DNA
TRBD1,TRBJ2-2,TRBV5-6,.,CANSLGLRTGRSIGELFF,TGTGCCAACAGCTTGGGTCTAAGGACAGGGAGGTCCATCGGGGAGCTGTTTTTT
TRBD2,TRBJ2-1,TRBV24-1,many,CATSESQRERNEQFF,TGTGCCACCAGTGAGAGTCAGCGGGAGAGAAATGAGCAGTTCTTC
TRBD2,TRBJ2-3,TRBV20-1,many,CSAPTSGRTDTQYF,TGCAGTGCTCCTACTAGCGGGCGCACAGATACGCAGTATTTT
TRBD2,TRBJ2-5,TRBV7-2,many,CASSPNSGVETQYF,TGTGCCAGCAGCCCAAACAGCGGGGTAGAGACCCAGTACTTC
.,TRBJ2-3,TRBV11-3,.,CASTIMLGLTQYF,TGTGCCAGCACCATAATGTTGGGGCTGACGCAGTATTTT
.,TRBJ2-7,TRBV29-1,.,CSAGSGGTIYEQYF,TGCAGCGCTGGCAGTGGGGGGACCATCTACGAGCAGTACTTC
.,TRBJ1-4,TRBV12-3/TRBV12-4,many,CASSLESRRTPNEKLFF,TGTGCCAGCAGTTTAGAAAGCAGACGTACTCCTAATGAAAAACTGTTTTTT
.,TRBJ2-5,TRBV14,few,CASSHLHVSYRVETQYF,TGTGCCAGCAGCCATCTCCACGTATCGTACAGGGTTGAGACCCAGTACTTC
TRBD2,TRBJ2-7,TRBV28,many,CASEGLADYYEQYF,TGTGCCAGTGAGGGACTAGCGGATTACTACGAGCAGTACTTC
TRBD1,TRBJ1-5,TRBV30,many,CAWSLTGVSQPQHF,TGTGCCTGGAGTCTGACAGGGGTAAGTCAGCCCCAGCATTTT
.,TRBJ2-3,TRBV19,few,CASSNSEGTDTQYF,TGTGCCAGTAGTAACAGCGAGGGCACAGATACGCAGTATTTT
.,TRBJ1-3,TRBV27,many,CASSLSGQSGNTIYF,TGTGCCAGCAGTTTATCGGGGCAGTCTGGAAACACCATATATTTT
TRBD1,TRBJ2-6,TRBV6-2/TRBV6-3,.,CASRGQGALGANVLTF,TGTGCCAGCAGAGGACAGGGGGCGCTTGGGGCCAACGTCCTGACTTTC
TRBD2,TRBJ2-2,TRBV19,many,CASSNRLGVAGFMETGELFF,TGTGCCAGTAGTAACAGGTTGGGGGTAGCGGGATTTATGGAGACCGGGGAGCTGTTTTTT
TRBD2,TRBJ2-1,TRBV20-1,.,CSARGGLAGLNEQFF,TGCAGTGCTAGAGGGGGACTAGCGGGACTTAATGAGCAGTTCTTC
TRBD1,TRBJ1-2,TRBV4-3,.,CASSPTGTGDYGYTF,TGCGCCAGCAGCCCAACTGGGACAGGGGACTATGGCTACACCTTC
TRBD2,TRBJ2-7,TRBV6-1,many,CASSEEGLPSYEQYF,TGTGCCAGCAGTGAAGAGGGACTACCATCCTACGAGCAGTACTTC
.,TRBJ1-2,TRBV11-2,many,CASSLTQVQGTYGYTF,TGTGCCAGCAGCTTAACTCAAGTACAGGGAACCTATGGCTACACCTTC
.,TRBJ2-7,TRBV7-8,many,CASSSLGGRDSYEQYF,TGTGCCAGCAGTTCCTTAGGAGGACGCGACTCCTACGAGCAGTACTTC
TRBD1,TRBJ2-1,TRBV12-3/TRBV12-4,many,CASSFRDRGNEQFF,TGTGCCAGCAGTTTCCGGGACAGGGGCAATGAGCAGTTCTTC
.,TRBJ1-1,TRBV7-9,few,CASSQQNTEAFF,TGTGCCAGCAGCCAGCAGAACACTGAAGCTTTCTTT
.,TRBJ2-5,TRBV5-1,few,CASATGGGETQYF,TGCGCCAGCGCGACGGGGGGCGGCGAGACCCAGTACTTC
TRBD2,TRBJ2-1,TRBV6-2/TRBV6-3,many,CASSVLAGGRNEQFF,TGTGCCAGCAGCGTACTAGCGGGAGGTCGGAATGAGCAGTTCTTC
.,TRBJ2-1,TRBV24-1,many,CATSDPPPGNEQFF,TGTGCCACCAGTGATCCCCCCCCGGGCAATGAGCAGTTCTTC
.,TRBJ2-1,TRBV2,many,CASSDSTVEQFF,TGTGCCAGCAGTGATAGTACGGTAGAGCAGTTCTTC
.,TRBJ1-5,TRBV12-3/TRBV12-4,many,CASSLNFGLANQPQHF,TGTGCCAGCAGTTTGAATTTCGGGTTGGCGAATCAGCCCCAGCATTTT
.,TRBJ1-2,TRBV27,many,CASSLGGAAYGYTF,TGTGCCAGCAGTTTGGGAGGGGCTGCCTATGGCTACACCTTC
TRBD1,TRBJ1-1,TRBV28,many,CASKQGMVNTEAFF,TGTGCCAGTAAACAGGGGATGGTGAACACTGAAGCTTTCTTT